The text below deals with one T cell receptor beta chain. Just one base apart from a much larger clone, this may be a read error. The sample comes from a study of T-cell reconstitution after alpha-beta-depleted transplantation in children. The library targeted TCRbeta and was prepared with unique molecular identifiers. TCRdb analysed the PCR reads with MiXCR anew, one entry per CDR3 protein. The top ten hold approximately 3% of the sample, which has about 540,000 distinct CDR3 sequences, about 17% seen once. This receptor was taken from a human donor who donated a stem cell graft to a child with acute lymphoblastic leukemia. This specimen consisted of PBMCs from the stem cell graft donor, obtained from the stem cell graft.

DNA of the CDR3: TGCGCCAGCAGCTTTGTGGGTCCAGCCTACGAGCAGTACTTC. It translates to CASSFVGPAYEQYF. The chain combines TRBV5-1 with TRBJ2-7; D is undetermined. This CDR3 comprises 14 residues. V lost 2 bases and J lost 2, with 11 bases in between. In germline, CDR1 is SGHRS, CDR2 YFSETQ.